This T cell receptor beta chain derives from a study of shared clonotypes between healthy human individuals. Using immunoSEQ multiplex PCR, the repertoire was profiled, and TCRdb retains in-frame clones only, with some absent. The repertoire holds over 950,000 clones, with about 80% as singletons. The CDR3 is 17 amino acids. Germline-derived CDR1 and CDR2 are SGHKS and YYEKEE (reference sequence). Trimming took 1 base from V and 0 from J; bases not matched to a gene: 5. This sequence was found in a man between 18 and 35 years old in good health. Some clones in this sample may be carry-over from other donors' samples. The gene calls are TRBV5-5 and TRBJ1-3; 9 nucleotides line up with TRBD1. Sequenced: memory CD4+ T cells from PBMCs. Subset indicated: CD45RA-negative fraction. The CDR3 protein is CASSLFGQGSSGNTIYF. The DNA of the CDR3 is TGTGCCAGCAGCTTGTTCGGACAGGGGAGCTCTGGAAACACCATATATTTT. The full variable domain, completed using reference TRBV5-5 and TRBJ1-3, is DAGVTQSPTHLIKTRGQQVTLRCSPISGHKSVSWYQQVLGQGPQFIFQYYEKEERGRGNFPDRFSARQFPNYSSELNVNALLLGDSALYLCASSLFGQGSSGNTIYFGEGSWLTVV.